The 20 T cell receptor beta chains presented below share a single source sample, sequenced in a study of blood T cell repertoires in COVID-19. Some clones are missing from TCRdb's copy, which holds only in-frame ones; the method was immunoSEQ multiplex PCR. This table holds 100,000 to 150,000 clones, approximately 80% found once. The specimen was peripheral blood. Receptors originate from a woman in her sixties with acute or convalescent COVID-19.

The chain links TRBV9 to TRBJ2-2, with D possibly being TRBD1 (6 bases). V lost 3 bases and J lost 4, with 13 bases in between. The length of the CDR3 is 15 residues. CDR1 is SGDLS, CDR2 YYNGEE, per germline. This CDR3 is CASSATGSSTGELFF. The CDR3 DNA reads as TGTGCCAGCAGCGCGACAGGCTCTAGCACCGGGGAGCTGTTTTTT.

This clone was seen only once. The chain couples TRBV1 to TRBJ2-1; the table calls TRBD2, which could not be checked here. TRBV1 is tagged as a pseudogene. The CDR3 extends over 16 amino acids. The chain's CDR3 is CTSSQASGGSYNEQFF. The CDR3 nucleotides are TGCACCAGCAGCCAAGCTAGCGGGGGCTCCTACAATGAGCAGTTCTTC.

The gene calls are TRBV7-9 and TRBJ1-2; no clear D gene. The CDR3 extends over 13 amino acids. Germline-derived CDR1 and CDR2 are SEHNR and FQNEAQ (reference sequence). V was pared by 1 base and J by 3 bases, with 6 bases between. This CDR3 reads CASSLVADYGYTF. The CDR3 DNA sequence: TGTGCCAGCAGCTTAGTCGCAGACTATGGCTACACCTTC. The full variable domain, rest sourced from reference TRBV7-9 and TRBJ1-2, is DTGVSQNPRHKITKRGQNVTFRCDPISEHNRLYWYRQTLGQGPEFLTYFQNEAQLEKSRLLSDRFSAERPKGSFSTLEIQRTEQGDSAMYLCASSLVADYGYTFGSGTRLTVV.

V is TRBV12-3 or TRBV12-4 and J is TRBJ1-3, with D unclear. V lost 8 bases and J 1 base, leaving 6 bases between the germline ends. The CDR3 length is 12 residues. In nucleotides, the CDR3 is TGTGCCAGCCATACATCTGGAAACACCATATATTTT. Encoded protein: CASHTSGNTIYF.

This clone appeared once. The rearrangement uses TRBV18 and TRBJ1-4; TRBD1 agrees at 8 bases. The CDR3 is 15 residues long. Trimming took 3 bases from V and 5 from J; bases not matched to a gene: 5. Germline values: CDR1 KGHSH, CDR2 LQKENI. The CDR3 bases are TGTGCCAGCTCACCTGGGACAGGCTTGAATGAAAAACTGTTTTTT. Residues: CASSPGTGLNEKLFF.

This clone was picked up a small number of times. The V and J genes are TRBV12-3 or TRBV12-4 and TRBJ1-2; no clear D gene. The CDR3 totals 12 residues. Trimming pared 4 bases from V and 13 bases from J, leaving 16 bases between. The CDR3 loop reads CASSSRVAHATF. CDR3 in DNA: TGTGCCAGCAGTTCCCGGGTAGCTCACGCCACCTTC.

The chain recombines TRBV5-1 with TRBJ1-6; no firm D call. The CDR3 covers 13 residues. CDR1 and CDR2 from the germline V gene are SGHRS and YFSETQ. Deletions cut 4 bases from V and 7 bases from J, with 9 bases between. CDR3: CASSEITNSPLHF. The CDR3 DNA sequence: TGCGCCAGCAGCGAGATCACGAATTCACCCCTCCACTTT. The full variable domain, its missing parts supplied by reference TRBV5-1 and TRBJ1-6, is KAGVTQTPRYLIKTRGQQVTLSCSPISGHRSVSWYQQTPGQGLQFLFEYFSETQRNKGNFPGRFSGRQFSNSRSEMNVSTLELGDSALYLCASSEITNSPLHFGNGTRLTVT.

The rearrangement links TRBV3-1 (or the pseudogene TRBV3-2) to TRBJ1-1; TRBD1 might be the D (5 bases). CDR1 and CDR2 from the germline V gene are LGHDT and YNNKEL (reference sequence). V lost 3 bases to trimming and J lost 1 base, with 9 bases between them. CDR3 size: 14 residues. The DNA of the CDR3 is TGTGCCAGCAGCCAGGGACTGCCGAACACTGAAGCTTTCTTT. Its protein product is CASSQGLPNTEAFF.

This sequence joins TRBV2 and TRBJ1-5; 8 nucleotides agree with TRBD1. The V gene end was trimmed by 0 bases and the J gene end by 6 bases; junction bases not matched to a gene: 19. Looked up from germline, CDR1 is SNHLY and CDR2 is FYNNEI. This CDR3 is 20 amino acids long. This CDR3 reads CASSEALQAGGIRTSQPQHF. CDR3 nucleotide sequence: TGTGCCAGCAGTGAAGCGCTTCAGGCAGGGGGCATCCGTACGAGTCAGCCCCAGCATTTT.

The chain employs TRBV10-3 and TRBJ1-2, with a tentative D call TRBD1 (6 bases). Looked up from germline, CDR1 is ENHRY and CDR2 is SYGVKD. Trimming pared 10 bases from V and 1 base from J, leaving 25 bases between. The CDR3 runs to 17 residues. The CDR3 sequence is CATYNSGAQRFNYGYTF. In nucleotides, the CDR3 is TGTGCCACCTATAATTCAGGGGCGCAACGATTTAACTATGGCTACACCTTC.

V usage is TRBV11-1 and J usage is TRBJ2-1; D remains unclear. The CDR3 sequence is 12 residues long. Germline assignment: CDR1 SGHAT and CDR2 FQDESV (reference sequence). Trimming pared 4 bases from V and 6 bases from J, leaving 7 bases between. CDR3: CASSSSPNEQFF. The CDR3 DNA follows: TGTGCCAGCAGCTCTTCCCCCAATGAGCAGTTCTTC.

The genes are TRBV5-1 and TRBJ2-3; a weak D match, TRBD1 (5 bases). CDR1 is SGHRS, CDR2 YFSETQ, per germline. V was shortened by 0 bases and J by 2 bases, with 10 bases between the two germline ends. This CDR3 comprises 15 residues. The CDR3 DNA is TGCGCCAGCAGCTTGGTCGGACAACACACAGATACGCAGTATTTT. The encoded protein is CASSLVGQHTDTQYF.

This clone was seen only a few times. CDR3 in amino acids: CASSSLRTGLYEQYF. CDR3 sequence (DNA): TGTGCCAGCAGCTCACTTCGGACAGGCCTGTACGAGCAGTACTTC. V and J are TRBV7-9 and TRBJ2-7; 7 bases align to TRBD1. The CDR3 spans 15 residues. J lost 4 bases, V lost 4 bases, and 10 bases had no gene match. Per the germline V gene, CDR1 is SEHNR and CDR2 is FQNEAQ (reference sequence).

The rearrangement uses TRBV12-5 and TRBJ1-6; 7 bases fit TRBD1. Germline V gives CDR1 LGHNT, CDR2 FRNRAP. Germline trimming cut 0 bases from V and 0 bases from J; bases unmatched to any gene: 8. CDR3 length: 19 amino acids. The CDR3 here is CASGLVHGTESSYNSPLHF. The CDR3 nucleotides read TGTGCTAGTGGTTTGGTACATGGGACAGAGAGCTCCTATAATTCACCCCTCCACTTT.

CDR3 amino acids: CASSYPDCEVGQPQHF. The CDR3 nucleotides are TGTGCCAGCAGTTACCCCGACTGCGAAGTAGGACAGCCCCAGCATTTT. The chain couples TRBV25-1 to TRBJ1-5; D remains ambiguous. Trimming took 5 bases from V and 7 from J, leaving 21 bases between them. Germline V gene data show CDR1 as MGHDK and CDR2 as SYGVNS. This CDR3 region has 16 residues.

The chain employs TRBV7-9 and TRBJ2-1; TRBD1 is a possible D gene (6 bases). Trimming shortened V by 7 bases and J by 4 bases, and 14 bases separated the two germline ends. Germline values: CDR1 SEHNR, CDR2 FQNEAQ (reference sequence). The CDR3 totals 14 residues. The DNA of the CDR3 is TGTGCCAGCAACCCGGGACAAGAGTACAATGAGCAGTTCTTC. It yields the protein CASNPGQEYNEQFF. The whole variable domain, remainder taken from reference TRBV7-9 and TRBJ2-1, is DTGVSQNPRHKITKRGQNVTFRCDPISEHNRLYWYRQTLGQGPEFLTYFQNEAQLEKSRLLSDRFSAERPKGSFSTLEIQRTEQGDSAMYLCASNPGQEYNEQFFGPGTRLTVL.

The chain combines TRBV19 with TRBJ2-3, with D tentatively TRBD2 (5 bases). The ends were cut back, 5 bases at V and 4 bases at J, with 13 bases in the middle. The CDR3 covers 14 residues. Germline V gives CDR1 LNHDA, CDR2 SQIVND (reference sequence). CDR3 DNA: TGTGCCAGTAGTCCCCGGGAAGGCTCAGATACGCAGTATTTT. Amino acids: CASSPREGSDTQYF. Full variable domain (missing parts from reference TRBV19 and TRBJ2-3): DGGITQSPKYLFRKEGQNVTLSCEQNLNHDAMYWYRQDPGQGLRLIYYSQIVNDFQKGDIAEGYSVSREKKESFPLTVTSAQKNPTAFYLCASSPREGSDTQYFGPGTRLTVL.

The rearrangement uses TRBV7-9 and TRBJ1-1, with 7 bases that match TRBD1. Germline CDR1 is SEHNR and CDR2 is FQNEAQ (reference sequence). The CDR3 is 15 residues long. Germline trimming cut 5 bases from V and 3 bases from J; bases unmatched to any gene: 9. CDR3 region: CASSAKGAVDTEAFF. The CDR3, as DNA: TGTGCCAGCAGCGCTAAGGGGGCCGTCGACACTGAAGCTTTCTTT. Combining the CDR3 with reference TRBV7-9 and TRBJ1-1 gives the whole variable domain DTGVSQNPRHKITKRGQNVTFRCDPISEHNRLYWYRQTLGQGPEFLTYFQNEAQLEKSRLLSDRFSAERPKGSFSTLEIQRTEQGDSAMYLCASSAKGAVDTEAFFGQGTRLTVV.

This clone was counted only a few times. The chain combines TRBV19 with TRBJ1-2; D possibly corresponds to TRBD1 (5 bases). V was pared by 2 bases and J by 5 bases, with 9 bases between. The germline V gene encodes CDR1 LNHDA and CDR2 SQIVND (reference sequence). The CDR3 sequence is 13 residues long. The CDR3 is CASSIKEGYGYTF. As DNA, the CDR3 is TGTGCCAGTAGTATAAAGGAGGGGTATGGCTACACCTTC.

This chain joins TRBV5-5 and TRBJ2-7; TRBD1 aligns across 8 bases. With 0 bases clipped from V and 2 bases from J, the junction kept 7 bases outside the gene matches. Germline CDR1 is SGHKS and CDR2 is YYEKEE (reference sequence). The CDR3 contains 16 residues. The CDR3: CASSLGGTGFTYEQYF. The DNA of the CDR3 is TGTGCCAGCAGCTTGGGGGGGACAGGATTCACCTACGAGCAGTACTTC.